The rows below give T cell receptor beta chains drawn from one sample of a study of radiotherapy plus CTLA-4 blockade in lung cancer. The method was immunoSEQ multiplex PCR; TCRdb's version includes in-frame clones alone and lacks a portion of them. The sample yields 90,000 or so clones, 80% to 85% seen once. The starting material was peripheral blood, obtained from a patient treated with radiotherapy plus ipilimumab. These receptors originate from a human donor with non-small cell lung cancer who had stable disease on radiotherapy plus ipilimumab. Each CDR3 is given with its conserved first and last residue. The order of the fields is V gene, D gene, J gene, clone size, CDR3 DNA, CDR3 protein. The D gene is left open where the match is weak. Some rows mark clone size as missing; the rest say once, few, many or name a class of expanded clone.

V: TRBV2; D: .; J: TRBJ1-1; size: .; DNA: TGTGCCAGCAGGACAGGTCGGGACACTGAAGCTTTCTTT; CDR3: CASRTGRDTEAFF
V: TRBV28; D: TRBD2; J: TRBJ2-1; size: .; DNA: TGTGCCAGCAGTTTCCCTCCGGGACTAGCGGGAGGAGCGAACTACAATGAGCAGTTCTTC; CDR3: CASSFPPGLAGGANYNEQFF
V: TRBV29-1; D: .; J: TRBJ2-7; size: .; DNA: TGCAGCGTTGAATCCGGGCCGCGCGGGGCCTACGAGCAGTACTTC; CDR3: CSVESGPRGAYEQYF
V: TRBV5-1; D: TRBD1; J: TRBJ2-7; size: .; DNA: TGCGCCAGCAGCTGGAAAACGGACAGGGCAAGTGAAGAGCAGTACTTC; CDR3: CASSWKTDRASEEQYF
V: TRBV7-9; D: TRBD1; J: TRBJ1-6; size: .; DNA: TGTGCCAGCAGCATCACAGGGGCCTCACCCCTCCACTTT; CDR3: CASSITGASPLHF
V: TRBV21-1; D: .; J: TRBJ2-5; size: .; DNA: TGTGCCAGCAGCAATCCCCCCCCCAAATCGGGACAGGGGAAGGAGACCCAGTACTTC; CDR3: CASSNPPPKSGQGKETQYF
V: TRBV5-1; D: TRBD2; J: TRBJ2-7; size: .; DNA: TGCGCCAGCAGCTTGGCTGCGGGGGGAACCTACGAGCAGTACTTC; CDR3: CASSLAAGGTYEQYF
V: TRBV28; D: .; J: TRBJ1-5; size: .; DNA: TGTGCCAGCAGTTTTGACTGGCAGGGTAATCAGCCCCAGCATTTT; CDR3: CASSFDWQGNQPQHF
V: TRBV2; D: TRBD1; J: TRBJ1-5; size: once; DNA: TGTGCCAGCAGTGCCGGGAGGGCAGGGGGTCAGCCCCAGCATTTT; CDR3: CASSAGRAGGQPQHF
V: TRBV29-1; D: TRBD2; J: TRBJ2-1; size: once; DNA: TGCAGCATTCATCCACCCCGACCAGCGGGGGATGAGCAGTTCTTC; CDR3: CSIHPPRPAGDEQFF
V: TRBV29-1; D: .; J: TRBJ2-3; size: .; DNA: TGCAGCGGGCGCGGAGGAACAGATACGCAGTATTTT; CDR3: CSGRGGTDTQYF
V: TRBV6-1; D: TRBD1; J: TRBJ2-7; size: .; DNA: TGTGCCGGCAGTGAAGCGCAGGGGGCCAGGTACGAGCAGTACTTC; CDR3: CAGSEAQGARYEQYF
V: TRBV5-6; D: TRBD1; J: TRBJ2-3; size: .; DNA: TGTGCCAGCAGCTCGACAGGGGCTGGCACAGATACGCAGTATTTT; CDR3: CASSSTGAGTDTQYF
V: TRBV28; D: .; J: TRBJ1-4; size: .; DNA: TGTGCCAGCGGAACAGGGATGTGGGAAAAACTGTTTTTT; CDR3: CASGTGMWEKLFF
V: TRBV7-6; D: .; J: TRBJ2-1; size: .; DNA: TGTGCCAGCAGCTTAGGCCCGGGAGCGTGGAATGAGCAGTTCTTC; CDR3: CASSLGPGAWNEQFF
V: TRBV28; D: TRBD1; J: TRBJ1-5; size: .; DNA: TGTGCCAGCCGCCGGGACAGGGGGATCAATCAGCCCCAGCATTTT; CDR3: CASRRDRGINQPQHF
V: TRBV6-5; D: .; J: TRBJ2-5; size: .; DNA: TGTGCCAGCAGTTACCTCCCTGGTCAAGAGACCCAGTACTTC; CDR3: CASSYLPGQETQYF
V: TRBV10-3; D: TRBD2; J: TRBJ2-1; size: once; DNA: TGTGCCATCAGTGAGCGGACTAGCGGGACGGGGGGTTACGGTGAGCAGTTCTTC; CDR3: CAISERTSGTGGYGEQFF
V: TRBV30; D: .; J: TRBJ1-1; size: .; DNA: TGTGCCTGGAGTGTCGGTCCCGCAGCTTTCTTT; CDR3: CAWSVGPAAFF
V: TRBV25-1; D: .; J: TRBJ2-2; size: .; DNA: TGTGCCAGCAGTGCCCCCCTGGTCACCGGGGAGCTGTTTTTT; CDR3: CASSAPLVTGELFF
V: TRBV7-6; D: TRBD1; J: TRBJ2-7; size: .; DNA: TGTGCCAGCAGCTTAGGGCCCCACAGGGGCTCCTACGAGCAGTACTTC; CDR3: CASSLGPHRGSYEQYF
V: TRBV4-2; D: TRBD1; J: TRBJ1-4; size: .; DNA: TGTGCCAGCAACCAGATGGGGACAGGGGCGCGGGCAACAACTAATGAAAAACTGTTTTTT; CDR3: CASNQMGTGARATTNEKLFF
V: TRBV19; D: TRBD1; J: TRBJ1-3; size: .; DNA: TGTGCCAGTAGTACGACAGGGTACTCTGGAAACACCATATATTTT; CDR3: CASSTTGYSGNTIYF
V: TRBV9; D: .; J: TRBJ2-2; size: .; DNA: TGTGCCAGCAGCGTAGTTGCAGGAAACACCGGGGAGCTGTTTTTT; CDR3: CASSVVAGNTGELFF
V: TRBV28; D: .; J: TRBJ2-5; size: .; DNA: TGTGCCAGCAGTCCCGATCCAGGGGAGACCCAGTACTTC; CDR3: CASSPDPGETQYF
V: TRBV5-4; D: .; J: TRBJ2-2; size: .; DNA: TGTGCCAGCAGCTTGGCATTACGGGGATCCGGGGAGCTGTTTTTT; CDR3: CASSLALRGSGELFF
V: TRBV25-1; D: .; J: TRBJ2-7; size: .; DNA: TGTGCCAGCAGGGGGCAGTCGACCTACGAGCAGTACTTC; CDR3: CASRGQSTYEQYF
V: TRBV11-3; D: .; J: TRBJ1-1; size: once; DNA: TGTGCCAGCAGCTCTAGGTTGAACACTGAAGCTTTCTTT; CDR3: CASSSRLNTEAFF
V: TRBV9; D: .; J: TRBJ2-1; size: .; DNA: TGTGCCAGCAGCGTAGCTGTCGGAACCTACAATGAGCAGTTCTTC; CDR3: CASSVAVGTYNEQFF
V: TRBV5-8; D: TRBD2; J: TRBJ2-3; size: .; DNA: TGTGCCAGCAGCTTATTAGCGGGAGTTGGGACAGATACGCAGTATTTT; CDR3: CASSLLAGVGTDTQYF
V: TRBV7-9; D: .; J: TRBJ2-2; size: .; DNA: TGTGCCAGGGGCGGAAACGGGGAGCTGTTTTTT; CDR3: CARGGNGELFF
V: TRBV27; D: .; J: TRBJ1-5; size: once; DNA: TGTGCCAGCAGTATTGACAGGTTTGAGCCCCAGCATTTT; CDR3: CASSIDRFEPQHF
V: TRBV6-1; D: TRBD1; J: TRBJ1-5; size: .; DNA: TGTGCCAGCATCACCGGGACAGGGGGCGGTCAGCCCCAGCATTTT; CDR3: CASITGTGGGQPQHF
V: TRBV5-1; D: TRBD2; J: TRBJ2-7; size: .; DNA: TGCGCCAGCAGCTTGGGACTAGCGCAGAGCTCCTACGAGCAGTACTTC; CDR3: CASSLGLAQSSYEQYF
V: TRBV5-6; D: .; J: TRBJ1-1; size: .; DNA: TGTGCCAGCAACCTAAGGGGAATCCGGAACACTGAAGCTTTCTTT; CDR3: CASNLRGIRNTEAFF
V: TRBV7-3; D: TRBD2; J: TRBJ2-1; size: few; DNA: TGTGCCAGCAGCTTAGTAGCGGGGCCCTACAATGAGCAGTTCTTC; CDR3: CASSLVAGPYNEQFF
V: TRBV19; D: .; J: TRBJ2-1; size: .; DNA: TGTGCCAGTAGTCCCGGCGGAACTAGAGGACGAGGTGAGCAGTTCTTC; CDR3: CASSPGGTRGRGEQFF
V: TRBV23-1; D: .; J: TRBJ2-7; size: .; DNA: TGCGCCAGCAGCCCCCCATGGACAGACTACGAGCAGTACTTC; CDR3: CASSPPWTDYEQYF
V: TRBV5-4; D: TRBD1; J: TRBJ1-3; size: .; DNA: TGTGCCAGCAGCCGGGACAGGGGCCTCCACACCATATATTTT; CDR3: CASSRDRGLHTIYF
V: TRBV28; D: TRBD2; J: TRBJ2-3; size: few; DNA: TGTGCCAGCAGGCCACGACTAGCGGGGGGGTCTTCAGATACGCAGTATTTT; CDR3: CASRPRLAGGSSDTQYF
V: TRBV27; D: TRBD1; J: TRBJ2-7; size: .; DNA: TGTGCCAGCAGTCCTGGACAGGGATCGTACTACGAGCAGTACTTC; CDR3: CASSPGQGSYYEQYF
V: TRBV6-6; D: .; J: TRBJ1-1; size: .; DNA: TGTGCCAGCAGTAACCCCCTTACTGAAGCTTTCTTT; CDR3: CASSNPLTEAFF
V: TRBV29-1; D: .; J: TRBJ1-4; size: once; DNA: TGCAGCGTTGCGGCAGTGGGGAGGGGGGAAAAACTGTTTTTT; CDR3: CSVAAVGRGEKLFF
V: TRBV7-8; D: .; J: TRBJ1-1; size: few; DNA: TGTGCCAGCAGCTTATACAGTAACACTGAAGCTTTCTTT; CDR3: CASSLYSNTEAFF
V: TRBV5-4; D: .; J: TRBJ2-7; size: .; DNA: TGTGCCAGCAGCTACCGTGGGGGGAACCTCTACGAGCAGTACTTC; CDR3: CASSYRGGNLYEQYF
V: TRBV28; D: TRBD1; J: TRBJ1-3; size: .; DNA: TGTGCCTGTGGACAGGGGCCGTCTAGTGGAAACACCATATATTTT; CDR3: CACGQGPSSGNTIYF
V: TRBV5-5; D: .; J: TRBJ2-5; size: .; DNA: TGTGCCAGCAGCTTGGGGGGGGCCGCAGAGACCCAGTACTTC; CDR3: CASSLGGAAETQYF
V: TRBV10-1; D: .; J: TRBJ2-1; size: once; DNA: TGCGCCAGCAGTGTAGCAGGGCCGGGGTACAATGAGCAGTTCTTC; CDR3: CASSVAGPGYNEQFF
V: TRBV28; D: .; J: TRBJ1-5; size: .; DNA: TGTGCCAGCAGTTTACATGAGGGGCCAGGGAATCAGCCCCAGCATTTT; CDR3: CASSLHEGPGNQPQHF
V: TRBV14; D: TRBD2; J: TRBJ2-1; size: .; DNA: TGTGCCAGCAGCCAACAGGGGACTAGCTCGTTCTTC; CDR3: CASSQQGTSSFF
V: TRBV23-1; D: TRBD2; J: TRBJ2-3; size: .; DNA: TGCGCCAGCAGGCCGACTAGCGGGAGGCTAGAGGAATATGAGGATACGCAGTATTTT; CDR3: CASRPTSGRLEEYEDTQYF
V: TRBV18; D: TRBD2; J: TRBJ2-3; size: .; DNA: TGTGCCAGCTCACCAAACGGGATAAGCGGGGGGTTCACAGATACGCAGTATTTT; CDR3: CASSPNGISGGFTDTQYF